The 10 T cell receptor beta chains given below trace back to one sample, sequenced in a study of CD8 T cells in ankylosing spondylitis. The study, taken as a whole, reports: About 8 highly homologous variants made up a TCR beta motif, and this motif appeared characteristic of ankylosing spondylitis blood.

One entry per CDR3 protein results from TCRdb running MiXCR on the 5' RACE reads. The sample has about 480,000 distinct CDR3 sequences, under 20% seen once. These receptors are not linked to any known antigen. Sequences were obtained from blood, either unsorted or a sorted T cell fraction (not recorded which). The receptors were sampled from a male donor with ankylosing spondylitis.

The chain carries TRBV11-2 and TRBJ2-1, with 12 bases that match TRBD2. Germline V CDR1 and CDR2: SGHAT, FQNNGV. The trim removed 1 base at V and 0 bases at J, leaving 4 bases unmatched. The CDR3 has 18 amino acids. CDR3 amino acids: CASSLGTSGAGSYNEQFF. CDR3 nucleotides: TGTGCCAGCAGCTTAGGGACTAGCGGGGCCGGCTCCTACAATGAGCAGTTCTTC.

This clonotype was found a few times. The chain combines TRBV12-3 or TRBV12-4 with TRBJ2-3; D is possibly TRBD2 (7 bases). The CDR3 is 15 amino acids. Trimming removed 4 bases from V and 0 bases from J, with 11 bases in between. The CDR3 protein is CASSWGGGSTDTQYF. The DNA for the CDR3 is TGTGCCAGCAGTTGGGGAGGGGGAAGCACAGATACGCAGTATTTT.

As concerns this clonotype: Mismatch with germline at one junction end may stem from a read error. The rearrangement links TRBV5-1 to TRBJ1-2, with TRBD1 identical over 7 bases. The CDR3 length is 15 residues. CDR1 is SGHRS, CDR2 YFSETQ, per germline. The CDR3 DNA reads TGCGCCAGTAGCTTGGACGGGGACAGCCCTTCTGGCTACACCTTC. Protein product: CASSLDGDSPSGYTF.

This clonotype was observed a handful of times. The junction and the germline gene differ at one end; a read error may be behind it. This chain connects TRBV7-9 to TRBJ1-5, with 11 bases fitting TRBD1. The CDR3 totals 16 residues. Looked up from germline, CDR1 is SEHNR and CDR2 is FQNEAQ (reference sequence). CDR3 sequence reads: CASSLGTGGSNQPQHF. The CDR3 nucleotides read TGTGCCAGCAGTTTAGGGACAGGGGGTAGCAATCAGCCCCAGCATTTT. Based on the CDR3 plus reference TRBV7-9 and TRBJ1-5, the full variable domain is DTGVSQNPRHKITKRGQNVTFRCDPISEHNRLYWYRQTLGQGPEFLTYFQNEAQLEKSRLLSDRFSAERPKGSFSTLEIQRTEQGDSAMYLCASSLGTGGSNQPQHFGDGTRLSIL.

V and J are TRBV6-2 or TRBV6-3 and TRBJ1-1; the match to TRBD1 covers 8 bases. The CDR3 runs to 11 residues. CDR1 is MNHEY and CDR2 is SVGEGT in the germline V gene. CDR3 in DNA: TGTGCTACCGGGACAGGTAGTTGGGCTTTCTTT. This gives the protein CATGTGSWAFF.

This clonotype has just one count. The chain links TRBV2 to TRBJ1-2; TRBD1 might be the D (5 bases). Germline V gives CDR1 SNHLY, CDR2 FYNNEI. This CDR3 spans 16 amino acids. V shed 7 bases and J shed 5 bases, with 23 bases lying between them. Written as DNA, the CDR3 is TGTGCCAGCAATTTCCTTGGGGTGACAGTTTCGTATGGCTACACCTTC. It is translated as CASNFLGVTVSYGYTF.

The chain couples TRBV6-1 to TRBJ2-3; the D call may be TRBD1 or TRBD2 (5 bases each). V was clipped by 7 bases and J by 4 bases, with 18 bases between them. The CDR3 has 15 residues. The germline V gene has CDR1 MNHNS and CDR2 SASEGT. In DNA, the CDR3 is TGTGCCAGCACCCACAGAGGGGCCGGGGCAGATACGCAGTATTTT. Its protein product is CASTHRGAGADTQYF.

The rearrangement links TRBV28 to TRBJ1-5; 8 nucleotides align to TRBD1. From germline, CDR1 is MDHEN and CDR2 SYDVKM. After removal of 6 bases from V and 1 base from J, the junction contained 8 bases not matched to a gene. This CDR3 is built from 16 residues. CDR3 sequence (DNA): TGTGCCAGCAGGTCGGTCGGGACAGGAAGCAATCAGCCCCAGCATTTT. Residues: CASRSVGTGSNQPQHF.

The chain carries TRBV20-1 and TRBJ2-7, with TRBD2 matching 7 bases. Germline-derived CDR1 and CDR2 are DFQATT and SNEGSKA (reference sequence). After removal of 4 bases from V and 6 bases from J, the junction contained 12 bases not matched to a gene. CDR3 length equals 14 residues. The CDR3 DNA is TGCAGTGCTACCGGGGCGGGAGTCTCTTTCGAGCAGTACTTC. Its translation: CSATGAGVSFEQYF.

This clonotype was detected many times. V and J are TRBV11-2 and TRBJ2-2; 10 nucleotides line up with TRBD2. Germline loops: CDR1 SGHAT, CDR2 FQNNGV. V shed 5 bases and J 0 bases; nucleotides not matched to a gene: 9. CDR3 size: 18 residues. CDR3: CASSRPGLALSNTGELFF. CDR3 DNA sequence: TGTGCCAGCAGCAGACCGGGACTAGCGCTATCGAACACCGGGGAGCTGTTTTTT.